The sequence of this T cell receptor (beta chain) was determined in a study of regulatory T cells in long-lasting Graves disease. Study at large: Antithyroid drugs had been taken by newly diagnosed Graves' patients for under 3 months.

In this sample, this clonotype turned up a few times. Antigen: not known. The time point denotes: newly diagnosed GD, antithyroid drugs for less than 3 months. TCR sequences were obtained from RNA taken from PBMCs. Study-level points and caveats: Exclusively peripheral blood, rather than thyroid tissue, was studied.

Both iRepertoire HTBI primers and Arm-PCR of CDR3 regions were used to build the TCR beta libraries. TCRdb passed the multiplex PCR reads through MiXCR, listing each CDR3 protein once. In the table there are around 500,000 distinct CDR3 sequences, about 11% of which are singletons. V lost 5 bases to trimming and J lost 8 bases, with 13 bases between them. The CDR3 loop spans 12 amino acids. The germline CDR1 and CDR2 sequences are PRHDT and FYEKMQ (reference sequence). This sample also belongs to another study, concerning T cells in Graves' hyperthyroidism and ophthalmopathy.

The TCR was taken from a woman in her twenties or thirties with Graves disease. The starting material was peripheral blood mononuclear cells (PBMCs), obtained at new diagnosis, from a patient treated with antithyroid drugs. The chain uses TRBV13 and TRBJ2-7; D possibly matches TRBD1 or TRBD2 (5 bases each). The CDR3 reads CASSPLPGQQYF. CDR3 nucleotide sequence: TGTGCCAGCAGCCCACTACCGGGACAGCAGTACTTC.